This T cell receptor beta chain derives from a study of CXCR3-negative and CXCR3-positive naive CD8 T cells. At the level of the study: For each library, about 1.5 +/- 0.3 million TRB reads were obtained, some 130 million in total.

Worth noting for this clonotype: Its antigen is not identified.

The CDR3 runs 12 residues. Through 5' RACE with UMI labels, the TRB cDNA libraries were prepared. TCRdb reprocessed the 5' RACE reads and keeps a single row for each CDR3 protein, giving no DNA. In all, the sample yields 55,000 to 65,000 distinct CDR3 sequences. Naive CD8+ T cells had a CD45RO-CCR7+CD27+CD95- phenotype. Study-wide points: CXCR3-positive naive cells carried more hydrophobic TRB CDR3s than CXCR3-negative ones.

V usage is TRBV12-3 or TRBV12-4 and J usage is TRBJ2-3. Source material: naive CXCR3+ CD8+ T cells from blood. Described subset: CD45RO-CCR7+CD27+CD95- naive CD8+ T cells expressing CXCR3 (TNR3+). The sequence came from a human donor in good health. Some clones in this sample may be carry-over from other donors' samples. CDR3 in amino acids: CASTDSADTQYF.